The next 15 T cell receptor beta chains were all read from a single sample in a study of T cell responses to AZD1222 COVID-19 vaccine. TCRdb's table, derived via immunoSEQ multiplex PCR, lists solely in-frame clones and lacks some. The sample lists 95,000 to 150,000 clones, around 87% occurring once. The starting material was peripheral blood, obtained on day 0 of AZD1222 vaccination. These receptors all come from an adult in good health.

J is TRBJ1-2 and V is TRBV19, with D unclear. Trimming left V 1 base short and J 0 bases short, with 12 bases between. Germline V gene lookup returns CDR1 LNHDA and CDR2 SQIVND (reference sequence). CDR3 length: 16 amino acids. This CDR3 is CASSIGSTGTNYGYTF. CDR3 DNA sequence: TGTGCCAGTAGTATAGGATCGACGGGAACTAACTATGGCTACACCTTC.

This sequence joins TRBV28 and TRBJ1-5; TRBD1 might be the D (5 bases). Germline CDR1 MDHEN, CDR2 SYDVKM. This CDR3 is built from 15 residues. Trimming took off 4 bases at V and 5 bases at J, with 15 bases between the two ends. The CDR3 DNA follows: TGTGCCAGCAGTTCCGTCCCGGGGCGGGATCAGCCCCAGCATTTT. Its protein is CASSSVPGRDQPQHF.

The chain recombines TRBV11-2 with TRBJ2-7; D might be TRBD1 or TRBD2, each matching 5 bases. In germline, CDR1 is SGHAT, CDR2 FQNNGV. Trimming cost V 4 bases and J 5 bases, with 15 bases left between them. This CDR3 is 14 amino acids long. Here the CDR3 DNA reads TGTGCCAGCAGCTGGGGGAGAGCCAGAAACGAGCAGTACTTC. Its translation: CASSWGRARNEQYF.

There are a few counts of this clone. V and J are TRBV7-6 and TRBJ1-2; weak D call: TRBD1 (5 bases). The ends were cut back, 1 base at V and 6 bases at J, with 9 bases in the middle. The CDR3 loop spans 13 amino acids. The germline CDR1 and CDR2 sequences are SGHVS and FNYEAQ. The CDR3 sequence is CASSLVAGNGYTF. The CDR3, as DNA: TGTGCCAGCAGCTTAGTGGCAGGGAATGGCTACACCTTC.

The V and J genes are TRBV28 and TRBJ2-2, with TRBD2 matching over 9 bases. Germline V gene data show CDR1 as MDHEN and CDR2 as SYDVKM. The CDR3 sequence is 15 residues long. Trimming removed 8 bases from V and 7 bases from J; junction bases left unmatched: 11. CDR3 bases: TGTGCCAGCTTCTCCAGGGTAGCGGGAGTCGGGGAGCTGTTTTTT. This encodes CASFSRVAGVGELFF. Drawing the rest from reference TRBV28 and TRBJ2-2, the complete variable domain is DVKVTQSSRYLVKRTGEKVFLECVQDMDHENMFWYRQDPGLGLRLIYFSYDVKMKEKGDIPEGYSVSREKKERFSLILESASTNQTSMYLCASFSRVAGVGELFFGEGSRLTVL.

The chain joins TRBV30 to TRBJ1-6, with 9 bases matching TRBD1. The length of the CDR3 is 15 residues. The V segment lost 2 bases and the J segment 7 bases; nucleotides outside the gene matches: 6. The germline gives CDR1 GTSNPN, CDR2 SVGIG (reference sequence). The CDR3, as DNA: TGTGCCTGGAGTCCCCAAGGACAGGGGAATTCACCCCTCCACTTT. This codes for CAWSPQGQGNSPLHF.

The chain uses TRBV13 and TRBJ2-3; 11 bases fit TRBD2. In germline, CDR1 is PRHDT, CDR2 FYEKMQ (reference sequence). The CDR3 runs 17 residues. The V and J ends lost 0 bases and 5 bases, in that order; junction bases with no gene match: 7. The CDR3: CASSLGEASGGIDTQYF. The DNA of the CDR3 is TGTGCCAGCAGCTTAGGCGAGGCTAGCGGGGGGATAGATACGCAGTATTTT.

The CDR3, as DNA: TGTGCCAGCAGCCCAGCTTTCTTT. This encodes CASSPAFF. The chain joins TRBV7-9 to TRBJ1-1; D is ambiguous. Germline V gene data show CDR1 as SEHNR and CDR2 as FQNEAQ (reference sequence). The CDR3 contains 8 residues. The V gene lost 5 bases and the J gene lost 10 bases, with 2 bases spanning the gap.

The chain recombines TRBV3-1 (or the pseudogene TRBV3-2) with TRBJ1-1; 9 bases line up with TRBD1. The germline V gene encodes CDR1 LGHDT and CDR2 YNNKEL (reference sequence). V trimming: 5 bases; J trimming: 4 bases; junction bases outside the gene matches: 8. The CDR3 consists of 15 residues. CDR3: CASSFGTGRGTEAFF. CDR3 nucleotides: TGTGCCAGCAGCTTCGGGACAGGGAGAGGCACTGAAGCTTTCTTT.

V is TRBV3-1 (or the pseudogene TRBV3-2) and J is TRBJ1-2; 11 positions match TRBD1. The CDR3 length is 15 residues. Trimming removed 9 bases from V and 4 bases from J; junction bases left unmatched: 10. CDR1 and CDR2 from the germline V gene are LGHDT and YNNKEL (reference sequence). The CDR3 region has the DNA TGTGCCAGTAACACTCCGGGACAGGGGGGCTATGGCTACACCTTC. Translated, it gives CASNTPGQGGYGYTF.

This clone appeared a single time. The rearrangement links TRBV7-2 to TRBJ2-7, with TRBD1 matching over 9 bases. Germline V gives CDR1 SGHTA, CDR2 FQGNSA. The CDR3 totals 15 residues. Germline trimming cut 2 bases from V and 2 bases from J; bases unmatched to any gene: 4. The CDR3 is CASSLWGQGTYEQYF. In nucleotides, the CDR3 is TGTGCCAGCAGCTTATGGGGACAGGGCACCTACGAGCAGTACTTC.

This chain joins TRBV5-4 and TRBJ2-1, with 9 bases aligning to TRBD2. The CDR3 extends over 15 amino acids. The germline gives CDR1 SGHNT, CDR2 YYREEE (reference sequence). The junction had 10 bases not matched to a gene; V was cut back by 4 bases and J by 8 bases. CDR3 sequence reads: CASSAVAGAGDEQFF. DNA for the CDR3: TGTGCCAGCAGCGCCGTAGCGGGGGCAGGGGATGAGCAGTTCTTC.

V and J are TRBV11-2 and TRBJ1-4; 7 positions agree with TRBD1. The CDR3 has 15 residues. Germline values: CDR1 SGHAT, CDR2 FQNNGV. J gave up 4 bases and V 4 bases, and 6 bases lay outside the gene matches. CDR3 region: CASSSRQGFNEKLFF. Here the CDR3 DNA reads TGTGCCAGCAGCTCGCGACAGGGCTTTAATGAAAAACTGTTTTTT.

Here the CDR3 reads CASSLEGGGPRGEQYF. The CDR3 bases are TGTGCCAGCAGCTTGGAGGGCGGGGGGCCAAGGGGGGAGCAGTACTTC. The chain couples TRBV5-4 to TRBJ2-7; TRBD2 matches at 8 bases. V lost 0 bases to trimming and J lost 7 bases; unmatched junction nucleotides: 12. The CDR3 sequence is 16 residues long. Looked up from germline, CDR1 is SGHNT and CDR2 is YYREEE (reference sequence).

The chain employs TRBV18 and TRBJ1-4; D is perhaps TRBD1 (5 bases). Trimming pared 3 bases from V and 7 bases from J, leaving 12 bases between. The germline V gene has CDR1 KGHSH and CDR2 LQKENI. The CDR3 is made up of 14 amino acids. The CDR3 sequence is CASSPPGDAEKLFF. CDR3 sequence (DNA): TGTGCCAGCTCACCCCCGGGGGATGCTGAAAAACTGTTTTTT.